The T cell receptor beta chain under discussion was sequenced for a study of Tregs in tolerant kidney transplant recipients. As to this clone: Its antigen is not known.

Here immunoSEQ multiplex PCR was the method, and the copy in TCRdb shows in-frame clones only, minus some. This sample has 90,000 to 150,000 clones, with approximately 90% found just once. Germline loops: CDR1 SGHTA, CDR2 FQGNSA. V dropped 1 base and J dropped 4; count of bases not matched to a gene: 4. This CDR3 spans 14 amino acids. Study-level results: No direct test of biological reproducibility was done here.

Specimen: CD4+ T cells from blood. The clonotype comes from a human donor in good health. The rearrangement joins TRBV7-2 to TRBJ2-7, with TRBD2 matching over 7 bases. Here the CDR3 DNA reads TGTGCCAGCAGCTTAGTGCTAGCGGATTACGAGCAGTACTTC. It specifies CASSLVLADYEQYF.